The 9 T cell receptor beta chains in this list originate from one sample, sequenced in a study of T cell responses to AZD1222 COVID-19 vaccine. Some clones are missing from TCRdb's copy, which holds only in-frame ones; the method was immunoSEQ multiplex PCR. The table records some 170,000 clones, around 90% of them present only once. The material was peripheral blood, obtained 28 days after the second AZD1222 dose. All receptors derive from an adult who received the AZD1222 COVID-19 vaccine.

This clone was counted a few times. This chain uses TRBV28 with TRBJ1-1, with 9 nucleotides matching TRBD1. Germline loops: CDR1 MDHEN, CDR2 SYDVKM. The trim removed 5 bases at V and 1 base at J, leaving 5 bases unmatched. The CDR3 extends over 15 amino acids. The DNA for the CDR3 is TGTGCCAGCAGTCCCTGGACAGGGGAGAACACTGAAGCTTTCTTT. Encoded protein: CASSPWTGENTEAFF.

The genes are TRBV15 and TRBJ1-1, with D perhaps TRBD1 (5 bases). The CDR3 has 15 residues. Germline CDR1 is LNHNV and CDR2 is YYDKDF (reference sequence). Trimming took off 3 bases at V and 3 bases at J, with 14 bases between the two ends. The CDR3 sequence is CATSRTVGGDTEAFF. CDR3 bases: TGTGCCACCAGCAGGACCGTTGGGGGAGACACTGAAGCTTTCTTT.

The chain couples TRBV15 to TRBJ2-7; TRBD1 or TRBD2 may be the D gene (5 bases each). Between the trimmed V and J ends, which lost 0 bases and 9 bases, there was a span of 12 bases. This CDR3 comprises 13 residues. Per germline, CDR1 LNHNV and CDR2 YYDKDF (reference sequence). The CDR3 DNA sequence: TGTGCCACCAGCAGAGATCGGGGCACGATGCAGTACTTC. As protein: CATSRDRGTMQYF. Combining the CDR3 with reference TRBV15 and TRBJ2-7 gives the whole variable domain DAMVIQNPRYQVTQFGKPVTLSCSQTLNHNVMYWYQQKSSQAPKLLFHYYDKDFNNEADTPDNFQSRRPNTSFCFLDIRSPGLGDTAMYLCATSRDRGTMQYFGPGTRLTVT.

Here the CDR3 reads CASSQDRGRRSGEKLFF. The CDR3 DNA reads TGCGCCAGCAGCCAAGACAGGGGGCGAAGATCAGGTGAAAAACTGTTTTTT. The genes are TRBV4-1 and TRBJ1-4, with TRBD1 matching over 8 bases. Germline V gene data show CDR1 as MGHRA and CDR2 as YSYEKL. The V and J ends lost 0 bases and 7 bases, in that order; junction bases with no gene match: 10. The CDR3 spans 17 residues.

The V and J genes are TRBV27 and TRBJ1-5; no clear D. This CDR3 spans 13 amino acids. Germline CDR1 and CDR2: MNHEY and SMNVEV (reference sequence). Trimming took off 2 bases at V and 9 bases at J, with 11 bases between the two ends. CDR3 loop: CASSLGPAGPQHF. In DNA, the CDR3 is TGTGCCAGCAGTTTAGGGCCGGCGGGGCCCCAGCATTTT.

This chain links TRBV2 with TRBJ1-2, with 7 bases identical to TRBD1. Germline assignment: CDR1 SNHLY and CDR2 FYNNEI. V lost 6 bases to trimming and J lost 7 bases; unmatched junction nucleotides: 8. The CDR3 runs to 13 residues. The CDR3 sequence: CASRTDRAAGYTF. The CDR3 bases are TGTGCCAGCAGAACCGACAGGGCCGCTGGCTACACCTTC.

The genes are TRBV15 and TRBJ2-2; D is possibly TRBD1 (6 bases). CDR1 is LNHNV and CDR2 is YYDKDF in the germline V gene (reference sequence). V was clipped by 1 base and J by 4 bases, with 13 bases between them. The CDR3 totals 16 residues. The CDR3 nucleotides read TGTGCCACCAGCAGAGCCCGCAGGGGTCTCACCGGGGAGCTGTTTTTT. Encoded protein: CATSRARRGLTGELFF.

V usage is TRBV6-5 and J usage is TRBJ1-2, with TRBD1 matching over 7 bases. Germline values: CDR1 MNHEY, CDR2 SVGAGI. This CDR3 contains 12 residues. The V and J ends lost 7 bases and 7 bases, in that order; junction bases with no gene match: 6. The CDR3 DNA reads TGTGCCAGCAATGGAGGGGGCGTTGGCTACACCTTC. The encoded protein is CASNGGGVGYTF.

The rearrangement links TRBV5-4 to TRBJ2-7; 9 nucleotides agree with TRBD1. Germline CDR1 reads SGHNT; CDR2 reads YYREEE (reference sequence). The CDR3 is 15 amino acids. V dropped 4 bases and J dropped 0; count of bases not matched to a gene: 5. The CDR3 nucleotides are TGTGCCAGCAGCCGCCAGACAGGGGGCTCCTACGAGCAGTACTTC. Protein product: CASSRQTGGSYEQYF.